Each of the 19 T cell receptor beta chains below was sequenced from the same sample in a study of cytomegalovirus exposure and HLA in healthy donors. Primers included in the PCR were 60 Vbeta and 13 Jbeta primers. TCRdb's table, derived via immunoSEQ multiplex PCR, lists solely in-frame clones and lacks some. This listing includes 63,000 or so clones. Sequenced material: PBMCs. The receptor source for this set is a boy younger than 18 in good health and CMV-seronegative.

The CDR3 nucleotides are TGCGCCAGCAGCTTGGTACCAGTGAACACTGAAGCTTTCTTT. This encodes CASSLVPVNTEAFF. The chain links TRBV5-1 to TRBJ1-1; D unresolved. V was shortened by 0 bases and J by 0 bases, with 6 bases between the two germline ends. The length of the CDR3 is 14 residues. Germline V gene data show CDR1 as SGHRS and CDR2 as YFSETQ.

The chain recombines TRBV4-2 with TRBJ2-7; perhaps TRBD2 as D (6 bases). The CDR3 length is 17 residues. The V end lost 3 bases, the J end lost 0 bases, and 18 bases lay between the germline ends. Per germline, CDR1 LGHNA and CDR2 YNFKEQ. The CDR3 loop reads CASSHAGDFPSSYEQYF. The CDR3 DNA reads TGTGCCAGCAGCCACGCCGGGGACTTCCCGAGCTCCTACGAGCAGTACTTC.

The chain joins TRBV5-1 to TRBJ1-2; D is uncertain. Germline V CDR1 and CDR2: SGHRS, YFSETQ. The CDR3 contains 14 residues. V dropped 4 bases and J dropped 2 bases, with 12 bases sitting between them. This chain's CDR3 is CASSGTGSNYGYTF. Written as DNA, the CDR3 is TGCGCCAGCAGCGGTACCGGGAGCAACTATGGCTACACCTTC. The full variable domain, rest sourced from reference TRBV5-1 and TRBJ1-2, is KAGVTQTPRYLIKTRGQQVTLSCSPISGHRSVSWYQQTPGQGLQFLFEYFSETQRNKGNFPGRFSGRQFSNSRSEMNVSTLELGDSALYLCASSGTGSNYGYTFGSGTRLTVV.

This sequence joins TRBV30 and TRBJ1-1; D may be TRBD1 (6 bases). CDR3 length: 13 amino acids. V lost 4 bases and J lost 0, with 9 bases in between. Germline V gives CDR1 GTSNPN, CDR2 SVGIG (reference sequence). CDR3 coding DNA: TGTGCCTGGACCGGGACACTGAACACTGAAGCTTTCTTT. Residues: CAWTGTLNTEAFF.

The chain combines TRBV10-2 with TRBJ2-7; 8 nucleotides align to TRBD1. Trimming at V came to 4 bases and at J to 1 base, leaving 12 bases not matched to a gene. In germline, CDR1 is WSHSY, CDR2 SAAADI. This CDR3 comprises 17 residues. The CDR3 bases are TGCGCCAGCAGTGGACCGTCCGGGACAGGACGTTCCTACGAGCAGTACTTC. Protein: CASSGPSGTGRSYEQYF.

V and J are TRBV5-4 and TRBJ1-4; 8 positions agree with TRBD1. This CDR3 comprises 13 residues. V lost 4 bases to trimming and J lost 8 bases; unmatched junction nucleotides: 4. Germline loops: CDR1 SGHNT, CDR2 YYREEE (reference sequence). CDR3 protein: CASSMDREEKLFF. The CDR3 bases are TGTGCCAGCAGCATGGACAGGGAGGAAAAACTGTTTTTT.

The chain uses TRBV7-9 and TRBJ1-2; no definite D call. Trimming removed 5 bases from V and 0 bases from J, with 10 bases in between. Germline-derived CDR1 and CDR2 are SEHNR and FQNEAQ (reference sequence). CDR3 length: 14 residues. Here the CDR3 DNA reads TGTGCCAGCAGCCCCGGGGTGACTAACTATGGCTACACCTTC. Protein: CASSPGVTNYGYTF.

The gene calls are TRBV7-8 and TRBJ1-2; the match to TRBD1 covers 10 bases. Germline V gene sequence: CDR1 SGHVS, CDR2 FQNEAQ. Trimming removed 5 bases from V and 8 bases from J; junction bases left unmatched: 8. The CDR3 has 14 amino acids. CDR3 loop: CASSPRTGGGGYTF. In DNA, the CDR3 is TGTGCCAGCAGCCCTAGGACAGGGGGAGGAGGCTACACCTTC.

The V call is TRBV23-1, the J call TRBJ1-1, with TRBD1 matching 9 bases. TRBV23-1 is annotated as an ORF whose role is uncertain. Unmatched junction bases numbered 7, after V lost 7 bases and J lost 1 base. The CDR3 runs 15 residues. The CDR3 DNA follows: TGCGCCAGCATAATACAGGGGGCAGGGAACACTGAAGCTTTCTTT. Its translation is CASIIQGAGNTEAFF.

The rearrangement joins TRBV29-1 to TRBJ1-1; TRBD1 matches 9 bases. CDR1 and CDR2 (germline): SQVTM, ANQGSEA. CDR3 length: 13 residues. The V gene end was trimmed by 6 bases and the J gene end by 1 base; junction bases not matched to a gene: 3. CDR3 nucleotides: TGCAGCGTCGGACAGGGGTCGAACACTGAAGCTTTCTTT. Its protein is CSVGQGSNTEAFF.

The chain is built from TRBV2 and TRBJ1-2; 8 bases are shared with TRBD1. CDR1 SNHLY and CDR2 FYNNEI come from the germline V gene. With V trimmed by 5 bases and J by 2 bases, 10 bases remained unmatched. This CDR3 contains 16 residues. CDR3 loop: CASSILRTGRNYGYTF. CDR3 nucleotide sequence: TGTGCCAGCAGTATACTACGGACAGGGAGGAACTATGGCTACACCTTC.

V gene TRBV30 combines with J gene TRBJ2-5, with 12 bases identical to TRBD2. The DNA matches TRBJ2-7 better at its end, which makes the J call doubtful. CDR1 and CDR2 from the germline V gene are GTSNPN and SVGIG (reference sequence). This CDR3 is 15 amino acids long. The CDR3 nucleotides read TGTGCCTGGAGGGGGACTAGCGGGTTCTCCTACGAGCAGTACTTC. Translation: CAWRGTSGFSYEQYF.

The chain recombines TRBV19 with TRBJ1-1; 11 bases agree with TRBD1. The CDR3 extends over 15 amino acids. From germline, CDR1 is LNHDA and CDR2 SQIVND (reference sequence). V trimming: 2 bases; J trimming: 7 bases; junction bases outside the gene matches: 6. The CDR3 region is CASSILTGTGGEAFF. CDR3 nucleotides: TGTGCCAGTAGTATACTTACCGGGACAGGGGGTGAAGCTTTCTTT.

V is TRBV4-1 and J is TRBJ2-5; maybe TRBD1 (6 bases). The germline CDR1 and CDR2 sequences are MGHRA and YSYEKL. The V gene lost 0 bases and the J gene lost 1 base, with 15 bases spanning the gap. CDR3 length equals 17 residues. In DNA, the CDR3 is TGCGCCAGCAGCCAAGATCCAGGGGAAACAGCCCAAGAGACCCAGTACTTC. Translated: CASSQDPGETAQETQYF.

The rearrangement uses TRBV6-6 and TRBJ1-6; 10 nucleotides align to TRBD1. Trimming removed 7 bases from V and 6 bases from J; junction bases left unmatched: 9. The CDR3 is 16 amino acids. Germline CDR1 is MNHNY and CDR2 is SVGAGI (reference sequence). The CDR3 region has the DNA TGTGCCAGCACTATGACAGGGGGCCAGGGTAATTCACCCCTCCACTTT. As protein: CASTMTGGQGNSPLHF.

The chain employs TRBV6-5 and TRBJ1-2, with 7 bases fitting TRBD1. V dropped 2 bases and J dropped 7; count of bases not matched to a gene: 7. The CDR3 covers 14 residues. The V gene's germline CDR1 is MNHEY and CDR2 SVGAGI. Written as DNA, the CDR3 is TGTGCCAGCAGTTACGGGCAGGGGGAAGCTGGCTACACCTTC. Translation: CASSYGQGEAGYTF.

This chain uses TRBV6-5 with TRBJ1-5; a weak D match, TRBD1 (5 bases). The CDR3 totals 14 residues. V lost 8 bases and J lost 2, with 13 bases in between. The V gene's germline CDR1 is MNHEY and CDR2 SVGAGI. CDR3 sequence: CASARAGGNQPQHF. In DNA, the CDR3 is TGTGCCAGCGCGAGGGCGGGGGGCAATCAGCCCCAGCATTTT.

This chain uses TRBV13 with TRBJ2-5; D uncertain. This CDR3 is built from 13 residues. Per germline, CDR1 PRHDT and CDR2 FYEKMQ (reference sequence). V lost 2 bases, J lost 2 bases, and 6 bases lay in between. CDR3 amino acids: CASSLSPQETQYF. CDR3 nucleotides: TGTGCCAGCAGCTTAAGCCCGCAAGAGACCCAGTACTTC.

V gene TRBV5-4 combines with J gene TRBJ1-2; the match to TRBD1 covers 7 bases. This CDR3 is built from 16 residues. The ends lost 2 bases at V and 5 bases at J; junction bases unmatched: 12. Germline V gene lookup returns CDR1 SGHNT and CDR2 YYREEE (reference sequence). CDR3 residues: CASSFSGGQSIYGYTF. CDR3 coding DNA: TGTGCCAGCAGCTTTAGCGGGGGACAGTCCATTTATGGCTACACCTTC.